Listed below are T cell receptor beta chains from one sample, sequenced in a study of T-cell reconstitution after alpha-beta-depleted transplantation in children. TCRdb processed the PCR reads anew with MiXCR; each CDR3 protein has one entry. This table holds 97,000 or so distinct CDR3 sequences, approximately 8% found once. This specimen was PBMCs, taken before TCRalphabeta/CD19-depleted stem cell transplant. Receptors originate from a boy aged 2-15 years with acute lymphoblastic leukemia, due to receive a stem cell transplant. Both conserved end residues are part of each CDR3. The order of the fields is clone size, CDR3 length, V gene, D gene, J gene, CDR3 DNA, CDR3 protein. A D gene is named only where the DNA matches it firmly. A row's size may be missing; if present it is once, few, many or a size class.

few	14	TRBV5-1	-	TRBJ2-3	TGCGCCAGCAGCCTGGACAGTGATGGGGATACGCAGTATTTT	CASSLDSDGDTQYF
-	17	TRBV14	-	TRBJ2-5	TGTGCCAGCAGCCAAGGAGTAATATCTGCGGCTCAAGAGACCCAGTACTTC	CASSQGVISAAQETQYF
-	16	TRBV3-1	TRBD2	TRBJ2-5	TGTGCCAGCAGCCAAGGAGCTAGCGGGGGTTCGGAGACCCAGTACTTC	CASSQGASGGSETQYF
many	15	TRBV29-1	-	TRBJ1-1	TGCAGCGTTGAATCCACGGGGGGCGGCTTCACTGAAGCTTTCTTT	CSVESTGGGFTEAFF
few	13	TRBV7-8	-	TRBJ2-3	TGTGCCAGCAGCCCCGTAAGAACAGATACGCAGTATTTT	CASSPVRTDTQYF
many	14	TRBV5-1	-	TRBJ2-3	TGCGCCAGCAGCCATCGGACCGGCTCAGATACGCAGTATTTT	CASSHRTGSDTQYF
many	14	TRBV5-1	TRBD1	TRBJ1-1	TGCGCCAGCAGCTCGAGACAGGGGAACACTGAAGCTTTCTTT	CASSSRQGNTEAFF
many	14	TRBV6-6	-	TRBJ2-3	TGTGCCAGCAGTTACTCCGGGGAAGCAGATACGCAGTATTTT	CASSYSGEADTQYF
many	13	TRBV7-9	-	TRBJ1-1	TGTGCCAGCAGCTTAGTTCAGGGATCCGAAGCTTTCTTT	CASSLVQGSEAFF
-	12	TRBV28	-	TRBJ1-1	TGTGCCAGCAGGGGGGAATACACTGAAGCTTTCTTT	CASRGEYTEAFF
few	15	TRBV5-8	TRBD2	TRBJ2-5	TGTGCCAGCCTAGCAAGCGGGGGGGGCGGGGAGACCCAGTACTTC	CASLASGGGGETQYF
few	15	TRBV6-5	-	TRBJ2-1	TGTGCCAGCAGACGTCCTAGGAGCTCCTACAATGAGCAGTTCTTC	CASRRPRSSYNEQFF
few	16	TRBV5-8	TRBD2	TRBJ2-4	TGTGCCAGCAGCTTGGTGGGGCGGGGGGGCAAAAACATTCAGTACTTC	CASSLVGRGGKNIQYF
many	12	TRBV7-6	-	TRBJ2-5	TGTGCCAGTGGGGGCCTGTGGGAGACCCAGTACTTC	CASGGLWETQYF
-	14	TRBV7-9	TRBD1	TRBJ2-3	TGTGCCAGCAGCGAGGGGGCCGCCGGAGATACGCAGTATTTT	CASSEGAAGDTQYF
few	16	TRBV12-3/TRBV12-4	TRBD2	TRBJ2-2	TGTGCCGTCTCAAACGCCGGGACTAGCGGGGTCGGGGAGCTGTTTTTT	CAVSNAGTSGVGELFF
many	17	TRBV5-6	-	TRBJ2-2	TGTGCCAGCAGGAGCTTGGACGGTGGGGGTGTTACCGGGGAGCTGTTTTTT	CASRSLDGGGVTGELFF
few	13	TRBV6-1	-	TRBJ2-4	TGTGCCAGCAGTGGACTAGCCAAAAACATTCAGTACTTC	CASSGLAKNIQYF
few	14	TRBV5-1	-	TRBJ1-1	TGCGCCAGCAGCGAGGGACCCTTGAACACTGAAGCTTTCTTT	CASSEGPLNTEAFF
many	14	TRBV5-5	TRBD1	TRBJ1-1	TGTGCCAGCAGCCTGACAGGGGCGAACACTGAAGCTTTCTTT	CASSLTGANTEAFF
-	15	TRBV7-2	-	TRBJ2-1	TGTGCCAGCAGCTTAGCAGGGGGGGCTAACAATGAGCAGTTCTTC	CASSLAGGANNEQFF
few	13	TRBV5-4	-	TRBJ1-1	TGTGCCAGCAGCCTAAGCGCAGTCGCTGAAGCTTTCTTT	CASSLSAVAEAFF
few	15	TRBV7-8	-	TRBJ1-1	TGTGCCAGCAGCTTAGAAGCAGGTGCGAACACTGAAGCTTTCTTT	CASSLEAGANTEAFF
many	14	TRBV3-1	-	TRBJ2-7	TGTGCCAGCAGCCCCTCAAACCGGGGCTACGAGCAGTACTTC	CASSPSNRGYEQYF
many	15	TRBV27	-	TRBJ1-5	TGTGCCAGCAGTTTATCGCTGCGGGGCAATCAGCCCCAGCATTTT	CASSLSLRGNQPQHF
-	15	TRBV19	-	TRBJ2-1	TGTGCCAGTAGTATAGTCGTAAGGTCCTACAATGAGCAGTTCTTC	CASSIVVRSYNEQFF
few	14	TRBV20-1	TRBD2	TRBJ2-1	TGCAGTGCTAGAGCTAGCGGGGGGGCCGATGAGCAGTTCTTC	CSARASGGADEQFF
many	14	TRBV2	TRBD2	TRBJ2-5	TGTGCCAGCAGTGGAGGGACTAGATCGGAGACCCAGTACTTC	CASSGGTRSETQYF
few	13	TRBV29-1	TRBD1	TRBJ2-5	TGCAGCGTCTCCAGGGGGTCTGGGGAGACCCAGTACTTC	CSVSRGSGETQYF
many	15	TRBV20-1	-	TRBJ1-6	TGCAGTGCAATTCCCGAGGCAGGGCCAAATTCACCCCTCCACTTT	CSAIPEAGPNSPLHF
-	12	TRBV21-1	-	TRBJ1-1	TGTGCCAGCACCAGGGAAGACACTGAAGCTTTCTTT	CASTREDTEAFF
few	14	TRBV6-5	-	TRBJ2-7	TGTGCCAGCAGTTACTCGACAGATGCCTACGAGCAGTACTTC	CASSYSTDAYEQYF
many	13	TRBV5-5	-	TRBJ1-2	TGTGCCAGCAGCTTGGGGGCTAACTATGGCTACACCTTC	CASSLGANYGYTF
few	21	TRBV4-1	-	TRBJ2-1	TGCGCCAGCAGCCAAGTCTCAAATGTCGGGGTTTTCGGACAGAGTTACAATGAGCAGTTCTTC	CASSQVSNVGVFGQSYNEQFF
few	15	TRBV9	-	TRBJ2-2	TGTGCCAGCAGCGTAGATCCAGGGAACACCGGGGAGCTGTTTTTT	CASSVDPGNTGELFF
few	15	TRBV4-3	-	TRBJ1-1	TGCGCCAGCCAAGATTACACGGAACTGAACACTGAAGCTTTCTTT	CASQDYTELNTEAFF
-	11	TRBV7-2	-	TRBJ2-5	TGTGCCAGCAAACTACAAGAGACCCAGTACTTC	CASKLQETQYF
many	12	TRBV15	-	TRBJ2-5	TGTGCCACCAGTTCAGAGAAATCGGCCCAGTACTTC	CATSSEKSAQYF
many	16	TRBV6-4	-	TRBJ2-7	TGTGCCAGCAGTGACGGGTCTCGACTACGTTTCTCCGAGCAGTACTTC	CASSDGSRLRFSEQYF